This T cell receptor beta chain comes out of a study of T cells after yellow fever vaccination. Study at large: Preparation of the low-cell-number fractions used SMART-Seq v4 Ultra Low Input.

TCRdb called the 5' RACE reads again in MiXCR, with one record for every CDR3 protein. The table includes about 580,000 distinct CDR3 sequences, around 17% detected once. V lost 2 bases to trimming and J lost 0 bases; unmatched junction nucleotides: 6. This CDR3 has 18 amino acids. The germline V gene encodes CDR1 SGHKS and CDR2 YYEKEE (reference sequence). This chain links TRBV5-5 with TRBJ2-4; 12 positions match TRBD2. The source of this sequence is a man between 18 and 29 years old who received the YFV17D yellow fever vaccine. The starting material was PBMCs, obtained about 5 days after the first yellow fever vaccination. CDR3: CASSFGLAGGLAKNIQYF. CDR3 coding DNA: TGTGCCAGCAGCTTTGGGCTAGCGGGGGGGCTAGCCAAAAACATTCAGTACTTC.